This entry describes one T cell receptor beta chain. Its matching antigen is unknown. The CDR3 covers 13 residues. V dropped 0 bases and J dropped 3 bases, with 7 bases sitting between them. Germline V gene sequence: CDR1 SGHRS, CDR2 YFSETQ. Vbeta (60) and Jbeta (13) primers were used in the PCR. Clones were sequenced by immunoSEQ multiplex PCR, and TCRdb holds only the in-frame ones, with some missing. This sample carries approximately 170,000 clones, around 80% of them seen once, and the ten largest clones take about 2.4%. The data are from a study of cytomegalovirus exposure and HLA in healthy donors. The study's findings and limits: For presence/absence analyses, sequencing depth was assumed to be roughly uniform across donors. TCR beta chains numbering under 200 were designated cytomegalovirus-associated.

This chain links TRBV5-1 with TRBJ2-7; D remains unclear. The source material was PBMCs. This receptor was identified in a male donor in good health and CMV-seronegative. Here the CDR3 reads CASSLGSGYEQYF. DNA of the CDR3: TGCGCCAGCAGCTTGGGGTCAGGCTACGAGCAGTACTTC.